Below are 16 T cell receptor beta chains sequenced from a single sample in a study of response to subunit inactivated influenza vaccine. TCRdb ran MiXCR on the RT-PCR reads and lists one entry per CDR3 protein. The table lists about 480,000 distinct CDR3 sequences, roughly 25% of them singletons, with under 2.5% in the top ten. This material consisted of CD4+ T cells sorted from PBMCs, taken 4 to 6 days after vaccination. These receptors were obtained from a man aged 45 to 65 who received an inactivated influenza vaccine.

This clonotype was detected only a few times. The chain links TRBV6-5 to TRBJ2-7; D uncertain. Germline V gives CDR1 MNHEY, CDR2 SVGAGI. The V gene lost 2 bases and the J gene lost 6 bases, with 14 bases spanning the gap. There are 14 residues in the CDR3. This CDR3 is CASSYDSRIGEQYF. CDR3 nucleotides: TGTGCCAGCAGTTACGACTCCAGAATCGGCGAGCAGTACTTC.

This clonotype occurred many times. The rearrangement uses TRBV5-1 and TRBJ2-7, with D perhaps matching TRBD2 (6 bases). The V end lost 4 bases, the J end lost 0 bases, and 14 bases lay between the germline ends. This CDR3 region has 15 residues. Germline lookup yields CDR1 SGHRS and CDR2 YFSETQ. The CDR3 nucleotides are TGCGCCAGCAGCCTGGGGACTGGGAGCTCCTACGAGCAGTACTTC. It codes for CASSLGTGSSYEQYF.

This clonotype has just a few counts. This CDR3 is CSASSGGGTDTQYF. The CDR3 coding sequence is TGCAGTGCATCAAGCGGGGGGGGCACAGATACGCAGTATTTT. The chain joins TRBV20-1 to TRBJ2-3, with 10 bases matching TRBD2. With V trimmed by 6 bases and J by 1 base, 4 bases remained unmatched. The CDR3 extends over 14 amino acids. From germline, CDR1 is DFQATT and CDR2 SNEGSKA (reference sequence).

This clonotype has more than one count but fewer than ten. The chain links TRBV27 to TRBJ1-6; D not resolved. This CDR3 region has 13 residues. Trimming shortened V by 4 bases and J by 10 bases, and 11 bases separated the two germline ends. Germline V gives CDR1 MNHEY, CDR2 SMNVEV (reference sequence). CDR3 region: CASSSPPGSPLHF. The CDR3 nucleotides read TGTGCCAGCAGTTCCCCGCCAGGATCACCCCTCCACTTT.

Here the CDR3 reads CATSDRATGGSEETQYF. The CDR3 DNA reads as TGTGCCACCAGTGATCGTGCGACAGGGGGAAGTGAAGAGACCCAGTACTTC. V and J are TRBV24-1 and TRBJ2-5; 9 positions match TRBD1. Germline CDR1 is KGHDR and CDR2 is SFDVKD. Trimming at V came to 3 bases and at J to 3 bases, leaving 10 bases not matched to a gene. This CDR3 has 17 residues.

The chain recombines TRBV5-1 with TRBJ2-5; TRBD1 is a possible D gene (6 bases). The germline V gene encodes CDR1 SGHRS and CDR2 YFSETQ. The CDR3 is made up of 14 amino acids. Trimming took off 2 bases at V and 3 bases at J, with 11 bases between the two ends. The chain's CDR3 is CASSLTGTKETQYF. The CDR3 DNA reads as TGCGCCAGCAGCTTAACCGGGACAAAAGAGACCCAGTACTTC.

This clonotype turned up a few times. The chain recombines TRBV12-3 or TRBV12-4 with TRBJ1-6; 7 positions match TRBD1. The length of the CDR3 is 14 residues. V lost 6 bases, J lost 7 bases, and 6 bases stayed unmatched. DNA for the CDR3: TGTGCCAGCAGCAGGGACAGCAACAATTCACCCCTCCACTTT. It encodes CASSRDSNNSPLHF.

This clonotype has a handful of counts. V gene TRBV28 combines with J gene TRBJ2-2; TRBD1 aligns across 8 bases. From germline, CDR1 is MDHEN and CDR2 SYDVKM. This CDR3 has 15 residues. Trimming removed 10 bases from V and 5 bases from J; junction bases left unmatched: 12. The CDR3 here is CANSRGGQGTGELFF. The CDR3 nucleotides are TGTGCCAACTCGCGTGGAGGACAGGGTACCGGGGAGCTGTTTTTT.

The chain couples TRBV27 to TRBJ1-6, with 12 bases aligning to TRBD1. Trimming took 3 bases from V and 2 from J; bases not matched to a gene: 2. The germline gives CDR1 MNHEY, CDR2 SMNVEV (reference sequence). The CDR3 length is 17 residues. The CDR3 sequence: CASSFGTGGPYNSPLHF. In DNA form, the CDR3 reads TGTGCCAGCAGTTTTGGGACAGGGGGCCCCTATAATTCACCCCTCCACTTT.

The V and J genes are TRBV7-2 and TRBJ2-1; D gene uncertain. V was cut by 2 bases and J by 0 bases, with 17 bases left in between. CDR1 and CDR2 (germline): SGHTA, FQGNSA. This CDR3 spans 18 amino acids. CDR3 sequence: CASSLRLIDSSSYNEQFF. DNA for the CDR3: TGTGCCAGCAGCTTACGCCTAATCGACTCTAGCTCCTACAATGAGCAGTTCTTC. Drawing the rest from reference TRBV7-2 and TRBJ2-1, the complete variable domain is GAGVSQSPSNKVTEKGKDVELRCDPISGHTALYWYRQSLGQGLEFLIYFQGNSAPDKSGLPSDRFSAERTGGSVSTLTIQRTQQEDSAVYLCASSLRLIDSSSYNEQFFGPGTRLTVL.

The genes are TRBV7-2 and TRBJ2-3, with 12 nucleotides matching TRBD2. The junction had 4 bases not matched to a gene; V was cut back by 5 bases and J by 1 base. There are 16 residues in the CDR3. Germline V CDR1 and CDR2: SGHTA, FQGNSA. The CDR3 region has the DNA TGTGCCAGCAGCGCAACTAGCGGGGGGCGCACAGATACGCAGTATTTT. Amino acid sequence: CASSATSGGRTDTQYF.

V and J are TRBV5-1 and TRBJ2-1; unclear D gene. Trimming removed 6 bases from V and 4 bases from J, with 17 bases in between. The germline V gene has CDR1 SGHRS and CDR2 YFSETQ. This CDR3 contains 15 residues. Here the CDR3 DNA reads TGCGCCAGCACGGACCACCCGCAGAATTACAATGAGCAGTTCTTC. Protein sequence: CASTDHPQNYNEQFF.

This clonotype was seen more than once but under ten times. The chain joins TRBV7-2 to TRBJ1-5; tentatively, D is TRBD1 (5 bases). The CDR3 has 16 residues. Germline CDR1 and CDR2: SGHTA and FQGNSA. V was pared by 1 base and J by 7 bases, with 17 bases between. The CDR3 spells CASSLGYAQGEQPQHF. CDR3 DNA: TGTGCCAGCAGCTTAGGATACGCGCAGGGAGAACAGCCCCAGCATTTT.

The chain uses TRBV7-2 and TRBJ2-1; 9 positions agree with TRBD1. Germline loops: CDR1 SGHTA, CDR2 FQGNSA. CDR3 length: 16 residues. V shed 5 bases, J shed 5 bases, and the junction held 10 bases outside the gene matches. The CDR3, as DNA: TGTGCCAGCAGCCTAACCGGGACAGGGATCAACAATGAGCAGTTCTTC. The encoded protein is CASSLTGTGINNEQFF. Based on the CDR3 plus reference TRBV7-2 and TRBJ2-1, the full variable domain is GAGVSQSPSNKVTEKGKDVELRCDPISGHTALYWYRQSLGQGLEFLIYFQGNSAPDKSGLPSDRFSAERTGGSVSTLTIQRTQQEDSAVYLCASSLTGTGINNEQFFGPGTRLTVL.

A note on this clonotype: Its ends do not fully match the called genes, so a read error is possible. The chain has TRBV6-6 and TRBJ2-3; no reliable D call. The CDR3 length is 13 residues. Germline lookup yields CDR1 MNHNY and CDR2 SVGAGI (reference sequence). The CDR3 coding sequence is TGTGCCAGCACGGTTCCCTCCACAAATACGCAGTATTTT. The encoded protein is CASTVPSTNTQYF.

This chain uses TRBV6-2 or TRBV6-3 with TRBJ2-7; perhaps TRBD1 as D (6 bases). There are 15 residues in the CDR3. Per the germline V gene, CDR1 is MNHEY and CDR2 is SVGEGT. V shed 7 bases and J shed 8 bases, with 24 bases lying between them. This CDR3 is CASTQTSGTLTKQYF. The CDR3 nucleotides are TGTGCCAGCACCCAAACTTCCGGGACACTTACGAAGCAGTACTTC.